Listed here are 14 T cell receptor beta chains from one sample, sequenced in a study of blood T cell repertoires in COVID-19 (dated by TCRdb to 2018 to 2020). Library construction relied on the immunoSEQ multiplex PCR assay. Held by TCRdb, this immuneACCESS table contains in-frame sequences only and omits some clones. Under half of the omission traces to an unresolved V gene where checked; the cause of the rest is unknown. This sample lists some 170,000 clones; 84% were detected once. The ten top clones hold about 19% of the sample. The sequencing sample was made of peripheral blood. The receptors derive from a woman aged 80 or over with acute or convalescent COVID-19.

The chain recombines TRBV6-5 with TRBJ2-7, with 12 positions matching TRBD2. Germline CDR1 MNHEY, CDR2 SVGAGI. V shed 6 bases, J shed 2 bases, and the junction held 5 bases outside the gene matches. The CDR3 contains 15 residues. Here the CDR3 reads CASSQLAGGAYEQYF. DNA of the CDR3: TGTGCCAGCAGCCAACTAGCGGGAGGTGCCTACGAGCAGTACTTC.

The genes are TRBV11-1 and TRBJ2-1; 10 bases agree with TRBD1. J gave up 9 bases and V 5 bases, and 7 bases lay outside the gene matches. The germline V gene has CDR1 SGHAT and CDR2 FQDESV (reference sequence). The CDR3 is made up of 14 amino acids. The DNA of the CDR3 is TGTGCCAGCAGCGGGACAGGGGTTCGGGCTGAGCAGTTCTTC. Translated: CASSGTGVRAEQFF.

The chain recombines TRBV19 with TRBJ1-5; 7 bases fit TRBD1. V lost 3 bases and J lost 5; bases outside the gene matches: 10. This CDR3 region has 16 residues. Germline V gene sequence: CDR1 LNHDA, CDR2 SQIVND (reference sequence). The CDR3 sequence is CASSIRSRGAYQPQHF. The CDR3 DNA follows: TGTGCCAGTAGTATCAGGAGCAGGGGGGCTTATCAGCCCCAGCATTTT.

The chain employs TRBV7-8 and TRBJ1-1; no reliable D call. V was cut by 1 base and J by 4 bases, with 7 bases left in between. This CDR3 has 13 residues. CDR1 SGHVS and CDR2 FQNEAQ come from the germline V gene. The DNA for the CDR3 is TGTGCCAGCAGCTTAGACGGAGTCACTGAAGCTTTCTTT. As protein: CASSLDGVTEAFF.

The chain is built from TRBV5-1 and TRBJ2-7; no firm D call. The CDR3 spans 13 residues. Trimming left V 0 bases short and J 7 bases short, with 11 bases between. Germline CDR1 reads SGHRS; CDR2 reads YFSETQ. CDR3 loop: CASSLGRVAEQYF. The CDR3 nucleotides read TGCGCCAGCAGCTTGGGCCGGGTCGCGGAGCAGTACTTC.

The V gene is TRBV7-3, the J gene TRBJ1-5, with D perhaps TRBD1 (5 bases). Trimming stripped 5 bases from V and 4 bases from J, with 9 bases between. The CDR3 consists of 13 residues. Germline V gene lookup returns CDR1 SGHTA and CDR2 FQGTGA. The CDR3 is CASSAGGNQPQHF. For the CDR3, the DNA is TGTGCCAGCAGCGCCGGGGGGAATCAGCCCCAGCATTTT.

This chain connects TRBV28 to TRBJ1-5, with 7 bases identical to TRBD1. This CDR3 spans 17 amino acids. CDR1 and CDR2 from the germline V gene are MDHEN and SYDVKM. Trimming at V came to 4 bases and at J to 0 bases, leaving 9 bases not matched to a gene. The CDR3 nucleotides read TGTGCCAGCAGTTCTATTTTGGGACAGCTTAGCAATCAGCCCCAGCATTTT. This gives the protein CASSSILGQLSNQPQHF.

The rearrangement links TRBV6-6 to TRBJ2-7; 12 bases line up with TRBD1. V shed 11 bases, J shed 3 bases, and the junction held 5 bases outside the gene matches. The V gene's germline CDR1 is MNHNY and CDR2 SVGAGI (reference sequence). The length of the CDR3 is 13 residues. CDR3 in amino acids: CAVWDRGLYEQYF. The CDR3 DNA reads as TGTGCCGTTTGGGACAGGGGGCTCTACGAGCAGTACTTC.

The chain couples TRBV6-5 to TRBJ2-4; D may be TRBD2 (6 bases). Germline assignment: CDR1 MNHEY and CDR2 SVGAGI. There are 15 residues in the CDR3. V shed 5 bases and J shed 1 base, with 12 bases lying between them. This CDR3 is CASSRSGGAKNIQYF. Here the CDR3 DNA reads TGTGCCAGCAGTCGCAGTGGGGGGGCCAAAAACATTCAGTACTTC.

The chain carries TRBV5-4 and TRBJ2-1; 9 bases are shared with TRBD2. CDR3 size: 15 residues. J gave up 6 bases and V 2 bases, and 6 bases lay outside the gene matches. The germline CDR1 and CDR2 sequences are SGHNT and YYREEE (reference sequence). The CDR3 DNA follows: TGTGCCAGCAGCTTACCGGGACTAGCAGTCAATGAGCAGTTCTTC. It encodes CASSLPGLAVNEQFF.

The chain joins TRBV15 to TRBJ1-1, with D possibly TRBD1 on 6 matching bases. The CDR3 has 14 residues. Germline CDR1 LNHNV, CDR2 YYDKDF (reference sequence). Trimming removed 3 bases from V and 5 bases from J, with 13 bases in between. CDR3 loop: CATSRAGAWTEAFF. CDR3 DNA: TGTGCCACCAGCAGGGCAGGGGCGTGGACTGAAGCTTTCTTT. Full variable domain (remainder filled in from reference TRBV15 and TRBJ1-1): DAMVIQNPRYQVTQFGKPVTLSCSQTLNHNVMYWYQQKSSQAPKLLFHYYDKDFNNEADTPDNFQSRRPNTSFCFLDIRSPGLGDTAMYLCATSRAGAWTEAFFGQGTRLTVV.

The gene calls are TRBV7-9 and TRBJ1-1; D is ambiguous. With 0 bases removed from V and 1 base from J, the gap between germline ends came to 9 bases. CDR3 length: 15 amino acids. The germline gives CDR1 SEHNR, CDR2 FQNEAQ (reference sequence). CDR3 protein: CASSLALGRNTEAFF. DNA for the CDR3: TGTGCCAGCAGCTTAGCGCTCGGTCGGAACACTGAAGCTTTCTTT.

This chain connects TRBV6-5 to TRBJ1-6; no definite D call. Trimming removed 10 bases at V and 13 bases at J, with 11 bases between. This CDR3 has 10 residues. Germline CDR1 is MNHEY and CDR2 is SVGAGI. In DNA, the CDR3 is TGTGCCACCGGCAGAGGGCCCCTCCACTTT. Amino acid sequence: CATGRGPLHF.

The chain recombines TRBV7-2 with TRBJ2-3, with unresolved D. Germline V CDR1 and CDR2: SGHTA, FQGNSA. The ends were cut back, 5 bases at V and 1 base at J, with 19 bases in the middle. The CDR3 sequence is 17 residues long. CDR3 bases: TGTGCCAGCAGCCCGATAACTCGAGGTGTCGGCACAGATACGCAGTATTTT. It translates to CASSPITRGVGTDTQYF. Combining the CDR3 with reference TRBV7-2 and TRBJ2-3 gives the whole variable domain GAGVSQSPSNKVTEKGKDVELRCDPISGHTALYWYRQSLGQGLEFLIYFQGNSAPDKSGLPSDRFSAERTGGSVSTLTIQRTQQEDSAVYLCASSPITRGVGTDTQYFGPGTRLTVL.